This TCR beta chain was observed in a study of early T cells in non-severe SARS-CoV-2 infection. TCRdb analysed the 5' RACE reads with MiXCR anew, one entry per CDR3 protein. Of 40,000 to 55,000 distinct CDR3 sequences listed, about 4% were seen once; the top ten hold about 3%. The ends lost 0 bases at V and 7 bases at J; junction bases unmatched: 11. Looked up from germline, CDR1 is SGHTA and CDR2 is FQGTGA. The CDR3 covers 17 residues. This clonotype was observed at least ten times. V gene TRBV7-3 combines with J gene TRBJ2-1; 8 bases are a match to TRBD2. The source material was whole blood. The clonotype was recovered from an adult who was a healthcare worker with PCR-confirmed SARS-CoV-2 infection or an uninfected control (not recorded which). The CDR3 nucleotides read TGTGCCAGCAGCTTAACAGGGGGAGCGGGAGCATTGAATGAGCAGTTCTTC. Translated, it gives CASSLTGGAGALNEQFF.